This entry features one T cell receptor beta chain sequence. Its binding antigen is unknown. Base qualities are missing; no much larger clone stands one base away. V loses 2 bases of germline sequence and J loses 0 bases, and the interval between the two ends is 11 bases. The CDR3 holds 16 amino acids from the cysteine to the phenylalanine. Only the CDR3 region is kept as DNA, spanning 48 bases read in frame from base 1. From a lookup of the germline V gene, CDR1 and CDR2 are SNHLY and FYNNEI. The data were taken from a study of graft-versus-host responses after intestinal transplantation (dated by TCRdb to the early 2020s). Regarding the complete study: Recipients received multivisceral, liver-intestinal, or isolated intestinal transplants. Every recipient was given anti-thymocyte globulin induction, followed by roughly 3 years of maintenance tacrolimus and steroids. Bulk TCR-beta CDR3 sequencing was used to track graft-versus-host and host-versus-graft alloreactive T cell clones in the graft, circulation and bone marrow after intestinal transplantation. Alloreactive clones were identified by sequencing pre-transplant mixed lymphocyte reaction products and comparing these products with unstimulated pre-transplant donor and recipient T cells. The cohort enrolled about two dozen intestinal transplant recipients including one retransplant, and a few patients lacking pretransplant specimens were excluded. Donor T cell macrochimerism was defined as a peak of at least 4% donor T cells among recipient peripheral blood mononuclear cells. Instead of going to the commercial service, samples from a few later patients were sequenced in-house on an Illumina MiSeq and processed with MiXCR. Broad study findings and their caveats: In patients with donor T cell macrochimerism, the allografts had high GvH to HvG T cell clonal ratios. Early after transplant, peak levels of circulating GvH clones were found to be associated with declines in HvG clones. GvH clones were found in recipient bone marrow, and some of the GvH clones appeared earlier in ileal mucosa or blood, which is consistent with an intestinal mucosal origin. The relatively low number and heterogeneity of intestinal transplant patients limited the conclusions.

What the time point label conveys for this sample: cells obtained before transplantation from donor or recipient. CD3+CD4+ and CD3+CD8+ populations were FACS-sorted from unstimulated pre-transplant donor and recipient cells taken from spleen or lymph nodes. Libraries were made using the immunoSEQ multiplex PCR assay. For most patients, genomic DNA was isolated with the Qiagen DNeasy Blood and Tissue Kit and shipped frozen to Adaptive Biotechnologies for TCR sequencing. For most patients, genomic DNA was subjected to high-throughput TCR-beta CDR3 sequencing by Adaptive Biotechnologies. The authors processed their data as follows. TCR sequencing data for roughly 20 patients were retrieved from Adaptive's ImmunoSEQ software; three other patients were processed with MiXCR and VDJtools. To correct CD4 versus CD8 sorting errors, any sequence found in both subsets at a frequency ratio below 5:1 was removed. CDR3 nucleotide sequences shared by donor and recipient were removed because the origin of these sequences could not be assigned. At least 2-fold expansion over unstimulated cells and a minimum CFSE-low frequency of 0.002% (template counts) or 0.001% (read counts) were required for clones to be classified as alloreactive. Mappable clones were those detected in sequenced pre-transplant spleen, lymph node, or MLR CFSE-low populations of the donor or recipient. The cumulative frequency of alloreactive clones was calculated as a percentage of all sequences, weighted by copy number. TCRdb retrieved this table from immuneACCESS and kept in-frame rearrangements only. Not all clones are present; in checked studies, unresolved V genes account for under half, and no reason is known for the remainder. Clonal size and the V and J genes are those of that table, whereas D and trimming came from the DNA. In all, the sample holds roughly 98,000 clones, and approximately 92% of those were seen once. Of the sample, 1% to 1.4% falls within the top ten clones.

This receptor chain uses TRBV2 and TRBJ2-1, with TRBD2 as a weak D call on 5 bases. This clonotype was obtained from a human donor who was the organ donor for an intestinal transplant. Sequenced here: unstimulated CD8+ T cells sorted from spleen or lymph node cells, sampled before transplant. This receptor carries the CDR3 CASSESGGFSYNEQFF. DNA sequence: TGTGCCAGCAGTGAAAGCGGCGGATTCTCCTACAATGAGCAGTTCTTC.